Sequencing of this T cell receptor beta chain was carried out in a study of cytomegalovirus exposure and HLA in healthy donors. Points from the study as a whole: Among TCR sequences, most were rare, though some public TCRs appeared in many donors. The later analysis indicated that the majority of CMV-associated TCR beta chains appeared HLA-restricted. It has been reported that TCR beta sequences accurately predicted the HLA-A and HLA-B alleles of most subjects.

The CDR3 is 16 amino acids. V shed 4 bases and J shed 0 bases, with 13 bases lying between them. Per the germline V gene, CDR1 is SGHRS and CDR2 is YFSETQ. With regard to this clone: Its target is unknown.

In the PCR, 60 Vbeta and 13 Jbeta primers were used. The protocol was immunoSEQ multiplex PCR, while the TCRdb copy is restricted to in-frame clones and leaves out a portion. The sample lists roughly 150,000 clones; over 60% were seen once. This clonotype was sampled from a male donor in good health and CMV-seronegative. The chain is built from TRBV5-1 and TRBJ1-4; D possibly corresponds to TRBD1 (6 bases). The sample taken for sequencing was PBMCs. In DNA form, the CDR3 reads TGCGCCAGCAGCACCCGAGGGGGTGCAACTAATGAAAAACTGTTTTTT. Translated: CASSTRGGATNEKLFF.